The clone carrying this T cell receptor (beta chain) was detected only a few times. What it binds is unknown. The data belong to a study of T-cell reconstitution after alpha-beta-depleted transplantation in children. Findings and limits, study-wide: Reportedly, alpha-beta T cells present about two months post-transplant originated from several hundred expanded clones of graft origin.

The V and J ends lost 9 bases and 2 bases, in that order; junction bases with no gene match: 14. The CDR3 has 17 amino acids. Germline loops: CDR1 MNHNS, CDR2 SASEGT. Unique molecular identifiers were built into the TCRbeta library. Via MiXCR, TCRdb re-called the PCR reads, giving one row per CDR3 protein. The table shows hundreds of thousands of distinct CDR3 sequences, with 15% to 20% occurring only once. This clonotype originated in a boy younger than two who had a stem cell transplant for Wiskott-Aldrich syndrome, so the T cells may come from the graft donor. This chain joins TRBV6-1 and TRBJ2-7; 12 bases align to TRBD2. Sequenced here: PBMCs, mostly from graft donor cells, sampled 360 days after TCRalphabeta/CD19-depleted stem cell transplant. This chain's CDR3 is CASSQPLAGGPTYEQYF. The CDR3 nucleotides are TGTGCCAGTTCCCAACCTCTAGCGGGAGGGCCTACCTACGAGCAGTACTTC.